These T cell receptor beta chains were read from a single sample in a study of identifying expanded T cells in peripheral blood. Sequenced by immunoSEQ multiplex PCR; TCRdb stores in-frame clones only, minus some. This table has more than 85,000 clones, roughly 88% appearing once. Sample: blood. The receptors were gathered from a person aged 18 to 75 in good health. Both conserved end residues are part of each CDR3. A D gene is named only where the DNA matches it firmly. Some rows have no size entry. The others give once, few or many, or a class for an expanded clone.

cdr3_length: 12; clone_size: .; j_call: TRBJ2-7; v_call: TRBV28; d_call: TRBD1; cdr3_nt: TGTGCCAGCAGTTCGGGACAGCAAACACAGTACTTC; cdr3_aa: CASSSGQQTQYF
cdr3_length: 13; clone_size: once; j_call: TRBJ2-7; v_call: TRBV29-1; d_call: TRBD1; cdr3_nt: TGCAGCGCCCGACAGGGAGCAATGTACGAGCAGTACTTC; cdr3_aa: CSARQGAMYEQYF
cdr3_length: 14; clone_size: once; j_call: TRBJ2-7; v_call: TRBV7-9; d_call: TRBD2; cdr3_nt: TGTGCCAGCAGCTCTACTAGCGGCCCCTACGAGCAGTACTTC; cdr3_aa: CASSSTSGPYEQYF
cdr3_length: 14; clone_size: few; j_call: TRBJ1-1; v_call: TRBV7-9; d_call: .; cdr3_nt: TGTGCCAGCAGCTTAGATATTGGGGAGGAGGAAGCTTTCTTT; cdr3_aa: CASSLDIGEEEAFF
cdr3_length: 11; clone_size: .; j_call: TRBJ2-5; v_call: TRBV29-1; d_call: .; cdr3_nt: TGCAGCGTGTGGGTCTCCGGGGCCCAGTACTTC; cdr3_aa: CSVWVSGAQYF
cdr3_length: 15; clone_size: .; j_call: TRBJ2-1; v_call: TRBV29-1; d_call: .; cdr3_nt: TGCAGCGTACCAATTCTAGCGCTTTCCTACAATGAGCAGTTCTTC; cdr3_aa: CSVPILALSYNEQFF
cdr3_length: 13; clone_size: .; j_call: TRBJ2-7; v_call: TRBV5-1; d_call: .; cdr3_nt: TGCGCCAGCAGCTTGGGAGACTTCTACGAGCAGTACTTC; cdr3_aa: CASSLGDFYEQYF
cdr3_length: 15; clone_size: .; j_call: TRBJ2-3; v_call: TRBV18; d_call: .; cdr3_nt: TGTGCCAGCTCACCGGGGCAGTCTAGCACAGATACGCAGTATTTT; cdr3_aa: CASSPGQSSTDTQYF
cdr3_length: 16; clone_size: .; j_call: TRBJ1-1; v_call: TRBV5-5; d_call: TRBD1; cdr3_nt: TGTGCCAGCAGCTTCAGCGACAGGGAGGTAAACACTGAAGCTTTCTTT; cdr3_aa: CASSFSDREVNTEAFF
cdr3_length: 15; clone_size: .; j_call: TRBJ2-5; v_call: TRBV2; d_call: TRBD2; cdr3_nt: TGTGCCAGCAGTGGGGACTTAGCGGGAGAAGAGACCCAGTACTTC; cdr3_aa: CASSGDLAGEETQYF
cdr3_length: 14; clone_size: .; j_call: TRBJ2-2; v_call: TRBV7-3; d_call: .; cdr3_nt: TGTGCCAGCAGGTTACAGTTGAACACCGGGGAGCTGTTTTTT; cdr3_aa: CASRLQLNTGELFF
cdr3_length: 12; clone_size: few; j_call: TRBJ1-5; v_call: TRBV9; d_call: .; cdr3_nt: TGTGCCAGCAGCGCGGGGGATCAGCCCCAGCATTTT; cdr3_aa: CASSAGDQPQHF
cdr3_length: 15; clone_size: .; j_call: TRBJ2-1; v_call: TRBV27; d_call: TRBD2; cdr3_nt: TGTGCCAGCAGTCCTGGGACTAGCCCTAACAATGAGCAGTTCTTC; cdr3_aa: CASSPGTSPNNEQFF
cdr3_length: 13; clone_size: .; j_call: TRBJ1-1; v_call: TRBV10-3; d_call: .; cdr3_nt: TGTGCCATCAGTGGAAAAGGGGGAAGTGAAGCTTTCTTT; cdr3_aa: CAISGKGGSEAFF
cdr3_length: 14; clone_size: .; j_call: TRBJ1-4; v_call: TRBV27; d_call: TRBD1; cdr3_nt: TGTGCCAGCAGTCCAGCCGGACAGGATGAAAAACTGTTTTTT; cdr3_aa: CASSPAGQDEKLFF
cdr3_length: 15; clone_size: .; j_call: TRBJ1-5; v_call: TRBV28; d_call: TRBD1; cdr3_nt: TGTGCCAGCAGCGGGACAGGGGGGAGTAATCAGCCCCAGCATTTT; cdr3_aa: CASSGTGGSNQPQHF
cdr3_length: 12; clone_size: .; j_call: TRBJ2-7; v_call: TRBV5-8; d_call: .; cdr3_nt: TGTGCCAGCAGCCCCATAAGGTACGAGCAGTACTTC; cdr3_aa: CASSPIRYEQYF
cdr3_length: 12; clone_size: once; j_call: TRBJ1-1; v_call: TRBV29-1; d_call: .; cdr3_nt: TGCAGCGTTGGGGGGCCGGCCACTGAAGCTTTCTTT; cdr3_aa: CSVGGPATEAFF
cdr3_length: 15; clone_size: once; j_call: TRBJ1-5; v_call: TRBV5-1; d_call: .; cdr3_nt: TGCGCCAGCAGCTTGGATGGTGGTCGCAATCAGCCCCAGCATTTT; cdr3_aa: CASSLDGGRNQPQHF
cdr3_length: 19; clone_size: .; j_call: TRBJ2-1; v_call: TRBV7-9; d_call: TRBD2; cdr3_nt: TGTGCCAGCAGCCGTCCCGGGACTAGCGGGGGGGCTGGATACAATGAGCAGTTCTTC; cdr3_aa: CASSRPGTSGGAGYNEQFF
cdr3_length: 14; clone_size: .; j_call: TRBJ2-7; v_call: TRBV7-6; d_call: .; cdr3_nt: TGTGCCAGCAGCCTGACCGGACGAGGGCTCGAGCAGTACTTC; cdr3_aa: CASSLTGRGLEQYF
cdr3_length: 12; clone_size: few; j_call: TRBJ1-4; v_call: TRBV10-3; d_call: TRBD1; cdr3_nt: TGTGCCTCAGGGGGCGCGGATGAAAAACTGTTTTTT; cdr3_aa: CASGGADEKLFF
cdr3_length: 16; clone_size: .; j_call: TRBJ2-1; v_call: TRBV4-1; d_call: TRBD2; cdr3_nt: TGCGCCAGCAGACTATCCGGGACTAGCGTCTTAAATGAGCAGTTCTTC; cdr3_aa: CASRLSGTSVLNEQFF
cdr3_length: 11; clone_size: .; j_call: TRBJ2-5; v_call: TRBV28; d_call: TRBD2; cdr3_nt: TGTGTCGTGCGGGGGGCAGAGACCCAGTACTTC; cdr3_aa: CVVRGAETQYF
cdr3_length: 16; clone_size: .; j_call: TRBJ1-4; v_call: TRBV4-3; d_call: TRBD1; cdr3_nt: TGCGCCAGCAGCCAAGGTCTAACAGGGGGTCCTGAAAAACTGTTTTTT; cdr3_aa: CASSQGLTGGPEKLFF
cdr3_length: 14; clone_size: .; j_call: TRBJ1-2; v_call: TRBV28; d_call: .; cdr3_nt: TGTGCCACCACCTCCCCGGGCAGGGAGTATGGCTACACCTTC; cdr3_aa: CATTSPGREYGYTF
cdr3_length: 12; clone_size: .; j_call: TRBJ2-1; v_call: TRBV5-6; d_call: .; cdr3_nt: TGTGCCAGCAGCTCGACAGGCAATGAGCAGTTCTTC; cdr3_aa: CASSSTGNEQFF
cdr3_length: 13; clone_size: .; j_call: TRBJ2-7; v_call: TRBV2; d_call: .; cdr3_nt: TGTGCCAGCAGGAACTTAGCTGTGTCCGAGCAGTACTTC; cdr3_aa: CASRNLAVSEQYF
cdr3_length: 15; clone_size: .; j_call: TRBJ2-3; v_call: TRBV6-1; d_call: TRBD2; cdr3_nt: TGTGCCAGCAGTGCGGGGGGGTTTGAGACAGATACGCAGTATTTT; cdr3_aa: CASSAGGFETDTQYF
cdr3_length: 14; clone_size: .; j_call: TRBJ1-2; v_call: TRBV7-9; d_call: .; cdr3_nt: TGTGCCAGCAGCCAACCTCAGGGACACTCTGGCTACACCTTC; cdr3_aa: CASSQPQGHSGYTF
cdr3_length: 14; clone_size: few; j_call: TRBJ2-7; v_call: TRBV6-5; d_call: TRBD1; cdr3_nt: TGTGCCAGCAGCTCAACAGGGGGGAGCTACGAGCAGTACTTC; cdr3_aa: CASSSTGGSYEQYF
cdr3_length: 15; clone_size: .; j_call: TRBJ2-2; v_call: TRBV9; d_call: .; cdr3_nt: TGTGCCAGCAGCGTAGACGGGGTAAACACCGGGGAGCTGTTTTTT; cdr3_aa: CASSVDGVNTGELFF
cdr3_length: 15; clone_size: few; j_call: TRBJ2-7; v_call: TRBV7-2; d_call: TRBD1; cdr3_nt: TGTGCCAGCAGCTTAGTAGGGGGCACCACCTACGAGCAGTACTTC; cdr3_aa: CASSLVGGTTYEQYF
cdr3_length: 17; clone_size: .; j_call: TRBJ2-5; v_call: TRBV7-8; d_call: TRBD2; cdr3_nt: TGTGCCAGCAGCAACCGCGGACTAGCGGGGGTCCAAGAGACCCAGTACTTC; cdr3_aa: CASSNRGLAGVQETQYF
cdr3_length: 13; clone_size: once; j_call: TRBJ1-5; v_call: TRBV29-1; d_call: .; cdr3_nt: TGCAGCGTTGCCGGGACAATAAATCAGCCCCAGCATTTT; cdr3_aa: CSVAGTINQPQHF
cdr3_length: 14; clone_size: .; j_call: TRBJ2-1; v_call: TRBV10-3; d_call: .; cdr3_nt: TGTGCCATCAGTGAGTCGATGGAGACACTGGGGGAGTTCTTC; cdr3_aa: CAISESMETLGEFF
cdr3_length: 11; clone_size: .; j_call: TRBJ1-2; v_call: TRBV2; d_call: .; cdr3_nt: TGTGCCAGCAGGGCCGGACAGGGCTACACCTTC; cdr3_aa: CASRAGQGYTF
cdr3_length: 16; clone_size: .; j_call: TRBJ1-4; v_call: TRBV5-6; d_call: .; cdr3_nt: TGTGCCAGCAGCTTGAGGGGAGCGGGACTTAATGAAAAACTGTTTTTT; cdr3_aa: CASSLRGAGLNEKLFF
cdr3_length: 13; clone_size: once; j_call: TRBJ2-7; v_call: TRBV29-1; d_call: TRBD1; cdr3_nt: TGCAGCGTTGGGACAGGGGCTAAGCACGAGCAGTACTTC; cdr3_aa: CSVGTGAKHEQYF
cdr3_length: 13; clone_size: .; j_call: TRBJ1-4; v_call: TRBV15; d_call: .; cdr3_nt: TGTGCCACCAGCAGCCTCCTCGAGGAAAAACTGTTTTTT; cdr3_aa: CATSSLLEEKLFF
cdr3_length: 14; clone_size: .; j_call: TRBJ1-2; v_call: TRBV6-5; d_call: .; cdr3_nt: TGTGCCAGCAGGCCCCCCGGGACGGTCTATGGCTACACCTTC; cdr3_aa: CASRPPGTVYGYTF
cdr3_length: 11; clone_size: .; j_call: TRBJ2-2; v_call: TRBV7-8; d_call: .; cdr3_nt: TGTGCCAGCAGCTTAACTGGGGAGCTGTTTTTT; cdr3_aa: CASSLTGELFF
cdr3_length: 14; clone_size: .; j_call: TRBJ2-3; v_call: TRBV6-1; d_call: TRBD1; cdr3_nt: TGTGCCAGCAACCGACAGGGCGGTACAGATACGCAGTATTTT; cdr3_aa: CASNRQGGTDTQYF
cdr3_length: 19; clone_size: .; j_call: TRBJ2-3; v_call: TRBV19; d_call: .; cdr3_nt: TGTGCCAGTAGTATAGACCACGGTGGGTCCGGGGGCAACACAGATACGCAGTATTTT; cdr3_aa: CASSIDHGGSGGNTDTQYF
cdr3_length: 14; clone_size: .; j_call: TRBJ1-1; v_call: TRBV6-5; d_call: TRBD1; cdr3_nt: TGTGCCAGCAGTGCCGCTCAGGGGGACACTGAAGCTTTCTTT; cdr3_aa: CASSAAQGDTEAFF
cdr3_length: 15; clone_size: .; j_call: TRBJ2-3; v_call: TRBV29-1; d_call: .; cdr3_nt: TGCAGCGTTGATCACCCCCCCGGGGCCTTAAATACGCAGTATTTT; cdr3_aa: CSVDHPPGALNTQYF
cdr3_length: 14; clone_size: .; j_call: TRBJ1-2; v_call: TRBV4-3; d_call: .; cdr3_nt: TGCGCCAGCAGCCAAACCAGGGTGGGGGAAGGCTACACCTTC; cdr3_aa: CASSQTRVGEGYTF
cdr3_length: 12; clone_size: .; j_call: TRBJ2-1; v_call: TRBV27; d_call: .; cdr3_nt: TGTGCCAGCAGTCTTATAGGGGATGAGCAGTTCTTC; cdr3_aa: CASSLIGDEQFF
cdr3_length: 16; clone_size: .; j_call: TRBJ1-5; v_call: TRBV27; d_call: .; cdr3_nt: TGTGCCAGCAGTGGGGGCCATCCGTATAGCAATCAGCCCCAGCATTTT; cdr3_aa: CASSGGHPYSNQPQHF
cdr3_length: 14; clone_size: .; j_call: TRBJ2-5; v_call: TRBV5-1; d_call: .; cdr3_nt: TGCGCCAGCAGCTTCGGGACCCAGGAGGAGACCCAGTACTTC; cdr3_aa: CASSFGTQEETQYF
cdr3_length: 15; clone_size: .; j_call: TRBJ2-7; v_call: TRBV28; d_call: TRBD1; cdr3_nt: TGTGCCAGCAGTTCGACAGGGGGCGAATCCTACGAGCAGTACTTC; cdr3_aa: CASSSTGGESYEQYF
cdr3_length: 11; clone_size: .; j_call: TRBJ2-1; v_call: TRBV2; d_call: .; cdr3_nt: TGTGCCAGTTCACTAGTCGCTGAGCAGTTCTTC; cdr3_aa: CASSLVAEQFF
cdr3_length: 18; clone_size: .; j_call: TRBJ2-3; v_call: TRBV4-2; d_call: TRBD2; cdr3_nt: TGTGCCAGCAGCCCTACTGGAACTAGCGGGAGGCGCGCAGATACGCAGTATTTT; cdr3_aa: CASSPTGTSGRRADTQYF
cdr3_length: 14; clone_size: .; j_call: TRBJ1-1; v_call: TRBV6-1; d_call: .; cdr3_nt: TGTGCCAGCAGTGAAGGGGCTGTGAACACTGAAGCTTTCTTT; cdr3_aa: CASSEGAVNTEAFF
cdr3_length: 13; clone_size: .; j_call: TRBJ2-7; v_call: TRBV18; d_call: TRBD2; cdr3_nt: TGTGCCAGCTCAGATCGGGGGACTAGCGAGCAGTACTTC; cdr3_aa: CASSDRGTSEQYF
cdr3_length: 12; clone_size: .; j_call: TRBJ1-2; v_call: TRBV5-6; d_call: TRBD1; cdr3_nt: TGTGCCAGCAGCCCGACAGGGCTTGGCTACACCTTC; cdr3_aa: CASSPTGLGYTF
cdr3_length: 14; clone_size: once; j_call: TRBJ2-6; v_call: TRBV18; d_call: .; cdr3_nt: TGTGCCAGCTCACCCCCGGCTGGGGCCAACGTCCTGACTTTC; cdr3_aa: CASSPPAGANVLTF
cdr3_length: 16; clone_size: .; j_call: TRBJ2-2; v_call: TRBV5-6; d_call: .; cdr3_nt: TGTGCCAGCAGCTTGGCCTCCAGGGCGAACACCGGGGAGCTGTTTTTT; cdr3_aa: CASSLASRANTGELFF
cdr3_length: 16; clone_size: .; j_call: TRBJ2-1; v_call: TRBV5-1; d_call: .; cdr3_nt: TGCGCCAGCAGCTTGGATCTGGTTGGACTATCGAATGAGCAGTTCTTC; cdr3_aa: CASSLDLVGLSNEQFF